Detailed here is one TCR beta chain. Its target is not known. This sample was included in a study of shared clonotypes between healthy human individuals. Deep was the level at which the assay was run. Profiled with immunoSEQ multiplex PCR; TCRdb holds only in-frame clones, not every one. The sample has some 2.3 million clones; 85% to 95% are singletons. Study-level results: Sorted-subset sequencing, rarefaction showed, was incomplete despite large depth. The researchers took only blood, and tissue repertoires probably look different. An expected dependence of interdonor clonotype sharing on sequencing depth was noted.

Sequenced: naive CD4+ T cells from PBMCs. Indicated subset: CD45RA+ positively selected. The receptor comes from a man aged 18 to 29 in good health. Some clones in this sample may be carry-over from other donors' samples.

The CDR3 region is CSASGTSGRGGTDTQYF. CDR3 coding DNA: TGCAGCGCCTCCGGGACTAGCGGAAGGGGAGGCACAGATACGCAGTATTTT. This chain joins TRBV29-1 and TRBJ2-3; 11 bases map to TRBD2. The germline gives CDR1 SQVTM, CDR2 ANQGSEA. The CDR3 is 17 amino acids. J gave up 1 base and V 7 bases, and 13 bases lay outside the gene matches.